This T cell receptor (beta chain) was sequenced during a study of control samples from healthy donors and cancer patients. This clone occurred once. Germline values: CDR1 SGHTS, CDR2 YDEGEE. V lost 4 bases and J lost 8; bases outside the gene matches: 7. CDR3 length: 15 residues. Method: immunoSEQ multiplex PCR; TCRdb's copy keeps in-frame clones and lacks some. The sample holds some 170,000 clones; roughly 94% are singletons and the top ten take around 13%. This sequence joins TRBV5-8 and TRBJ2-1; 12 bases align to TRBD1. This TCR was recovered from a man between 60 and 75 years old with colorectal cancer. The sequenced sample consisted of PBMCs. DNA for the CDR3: TGTGCCAGCAGCGATCCGGGGACAGGGGGCTATGAGCAGTTCTTC. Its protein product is CASSDPGTGGYEQFF.